The 18 T cell receptor beta chains presented below share a single source sample, sequenced in a study of cytomegalovirus exposure and HLA in healthy donors (TCRdb year 2017). The library was generated by the immunoSEQ multiplex PCR assay. The multiplex PCR relied on a mix of 60 forward primers for TCR Vbeta segments and 13 reverse primers for TCR Jbeta segments. Entries here come from immuneACCESS through TCRdb and include only in-frame sequences with V and J called. Some clones fail to appear in such tables; in the studies checked, an unresolved V gene covers under half of the shortfall, and the cause of the remainder is unknown. Recorded for this sample are around 150,000 clones; 75% to 80% of them occurred a single time. The biggest ten clones account for 0.55% to 0.8% of the sample. Material: PBMCs. These receptors all stem from a male donor in good health and CMV-seronegative.

J is TRBJ2-1 and V is TRBV19; D is uncertain. The germline V gene encodes CDR1 LNHDA and CDR2 SQIVND (reference sequence). This CDR3 is built from 14 residues. The V gene lost 9 bases and the J gene lost 0 bases, with 12 bases spanning the gap. The CDR3 DNA reads as TGTGCCAGCGCACTAAGAAGCTCCTACAATGAGCAGTTCTTC. Translating it yields CASALRSSYNEQFF.

The CDR3 sequence: CASSLGHSNSPLHF. The CDR3 nucleotides are TGTGCCAGCAGCTTAGGACACTCGAATTCACCCCTCCACTTT. The chain recombines TRBV5-5 with TRBJ1-6, with D possibly TRBD1 on 5 matching bases. The germline CDR1 and CDR2 sequences are SGHKS and YYEKEE (reference sequence). The ends were cut back, 2 bases at V and 7 bases at J, with 10 bases in the middle. There are 14 residues in the CDR3.

This chain uses TRBV11-2 with TRBJ1-2; 9 bases match TRBD1. V gave up 1 base and J gave up 2 bases; unmatched junction bases: 2. Germline CDR1 is SGHAT and CDR2 is FQNNGV. The length of the CDR3 is 15 residues. The CDR3 reads CASSLGGTGNYGYTF. CDR3 DNA: TGTGCCAGCAGCTTAGGCGGGACAGGGAACTATGGCTACACCTTC.

This chain uses TRBV5-1 with TRBJ2-7; 12 nucleotides line up with TRBD1. The CDR3 sequence is 15 residues long. V lost 1 base and J lost 7; bases outside the gene matches: 6. Per the germline V gene, CDR1 is SGHRS and CDR2 is YFSETQ. DNA for the CDR3: TGCGCCAGCAGCTTGTTGGGACAGGGGGCAGGGGAGCAGTACTTC. It encodes CASSLLGQGAGEQYF.

This clone has a handful of counts. CDR3 bases: TGCGCCAGCAGCTTGGCTACAGGGGGGACCACTGAAGCTTTCTTT. It codes for CASSLATGGTTEAFF. The V gene is TRBV5-1, the J gene TRBJ1-1, with 8 nucleotides matching TRBD1. The germline gives CDR1 SGHRS, CDR2 YFSETQ. The V gene end was trimmed by 0 bases and the J gene end by 4 bases; junction bases not matched to a gene: 5. This CDR3 is 15 amino acids long.

The rearrangement uses TRBV28 and TRBJ2-7; 7 nucleotides align to TRBD2. This CDR3 comprises 14 residues. The junction had 8 bases not matched to a gene; V was cut back by 6 bases and J by 3 bases. Per the germline V gene, CDR1 is MDHEN and CDR2 is SYDVKM. Here the CDR3 reads CASSRTSAYYEQYF. The CDR3, as DNA: TGTGCCAGCAGCCGAACTAGCGCCTACTACGAGCAGTACTTC.

The V call is TRBV11-3, the J call TRBJ2-1, with 13 positions matching TRBD2. The CDR3 totals 16 residues. From germline, CDR1 is SGHNT and CDR2 YENEEA. V was clipped by 1 base and J by 7 bases; unmatched bases: 4. CDR3 DNA sequence: TGTGCCAGCAGCTTAGGAGGACTAGCGGGAGTGAATGAGCAGTTCTTC. Amino acid sequence: CASSLGGLAGVNEQFF. Together with reference TRBV11-3 and TRBJ2-1, the CDR3 gives the full variable domain: EAGVVQSPRYKIIEKKQPVAFWCNPISGHNTLYWYLQNLGQGPELLIRYENEEAVDDSQLPKDRFSAERLKGVDSTLKIQPAELGDSAVYLCASSLGGLAGVNEQFFGPGTRLTVL.

Written as DNA, the CDR3 is TGTGCCAGCCGTATGGGAGAAACTGAAGCTTTCTTT. Translation gives CASRMGETEAFF. The chain joins TRBV6-6 to TRBJ1-1; D remains unclear. CDR1 and CDR2 from the germline V gene are MNHNY and SVGAGI (reference sequence). Trimming took 8 bases from V and 5 from J, leaving 12 bases between them. The CDR3 is made up of 12 amino acids.

There are a few counts of this clone. The chain has TRBV4-1 and TRBJ2-1; 11 nucleotides align to TRBD2. The CDR3 runs 18 residues. Germline V lookup: CDR1 MGHRA, CDR2 YSYEKL. V lost 3 bases and J lost 0; bases outside the gene matches: 7. CDR3 in amino acids: CASSHGSGGASSYNEQFF. For the CDR3, the DNA is TGCGCCAGCAGCCATGGTAGCGGGGGGGCAAGCTCCTACAATGAGCAGTTCTTC.

The V and J genes are TRBV6-5 and TRBJ2-1; 8 nucleotides line up with TRBD1. The CDR3 is made up of 15 amino acids. Germline V gene data show CDR1 as MNHEY and CDR2 as SVGAGI. V was clipped by 7 bases and J by 5 bases; unmatched bases: 10. CDR3 residues: CASTIAGGLDNEQFF. For the CDR3, the DNA is TGTGCCAGCACCATAGCAGGGGGCTTGGACAATGAGCAGTTCTTC.

J is TRBJ2-2 and V is TRBV6-4, with 8 bases matching TRBD1. The CDR3 runs 14 residues. With 6 bases clipped from V and 7 bases from J, the junction kept 7 bases outside the gene matches. Germline assignment: CDR1 MRHNA and CDR2 SNTAGT. CDR3 amino acids: CASSETGERGELFF. The DNA of the CDR3 is TGTGCCAGCAGCGAGACAGGGGAACGCGGGGAGCTGTTTTTT.

This sequence joins TRBV11-2 and TRBJ2-1; TRBD2 agrees at 13 bases. Losses at the gene ends were 0 bases for V and 9 bases for J; bases not matched to a gene: 2. Germline-derived CDR1 and CDR2 are SGHAT and FQNNGV. The length of the CDR3 is 15 residues. CDR3 DNA sequence: TGTGCCAGCAGCTTAGAACTAGCGGGGGGGTCTGAGCAGTTCTTC. Its translation is CASSLELAGGSEQFF.

This clone came up once. This chain links TRBV5-1 with TRBJ2-1; the D is unclear. Germline lookup yields CDR1 SGHRS and CDR2 YFSETQ. The V gene lost 0 bases and the J gene lost 1 base, with 8 bases spanning the gap. CDR3 length: 15 residues. The CDR3 DNA reads TGCGCCAGCAGCTTGGATGCGTTTTCCTACAATGAGCAGTTCTTC. Its translation is CASSLDAFSYNEQFF.

J is TRBJ2-7 and V is TRBV6-5; D may be TRBD1 (5 bases). This CDR3 has 15 residues. Trimming removed 2 bases at V and 2 bases at J, with 13 bases between. In germline, CDR1 is MNHEY, CDR2 SVGAGI. CDR3 sequence reads: CASSYGSGRAYEQYF. CDR3 bases: TGTGCCAGCAGTTACGGCTCAGGGCGAGCCTACGAGCAGTACTTC.

This chain links TRBV6-5 with TRBJ2-1; D is unresolved. The CDR3 length is 15 residues. Germline V lookup: CDR1 MNHEY, CDR2 SVGAGI. Trimming pared 2 bases from V and 0 bases from J, leaving 8 bases between. This chain's CDR3 is CASSYTTDSYNEQFF. CDR3 DNA: TGTGCCAGCAGTTACACCACTGACTCCTACAATGAGCAGTTCTTC.

The J gene is TRBJ1-2, the V gene TRBV11-3; TRBD1 might be the D (6 bases). This CDR3 has 15 amino acids. V shed 2 bases and J shed 0 bases, with 10 bases lying between them. Per the germline V gene, CDR1 is SGHNT and CDR2 is YENEEA. This chain's CDR3 is CASSLNGQTNYGYTF. Here the CDR3 DNA reads TGTGCCAGCAGCTTAAATGGACAGACTAACTATGGCTACACCTTC.

The chain links TRBV2 to TRBJ1-4; weak D call: TRBD1 (6 bases). V was trimmed by 3 bases and J by 8 bases, leaving 16 bases between them. CDR1 and CDR2 from the germline V gene are SNHLY and FYNNEI. The CDR3 length is 15 residues. DNA of the CDR3: TGTGCCAGCAGTGAGGCGCAGGGGCGAGACGAAAAACTGTTTTTT. Protein sequence: CASSEAQGRDEKLFF.

The chain has TRBV11-1 and TRBJ2-7; TRBD1 aligns across 9 bases. The CDR3 loop spans 14 amino acids. The V gene's germline CDR1 is SGHAT and CDR2 FQDESV (reference sequence). V was pared by 6 bases and J by 2 bases, with 5 bases of the junction left unmatched. CDR3 region: CASRGQGSTYEQYF. CDR3 sequence (DNA): TGTGCCAGCAGGGGACAGGGAAGTACCTACGAGCAGTACTTC.